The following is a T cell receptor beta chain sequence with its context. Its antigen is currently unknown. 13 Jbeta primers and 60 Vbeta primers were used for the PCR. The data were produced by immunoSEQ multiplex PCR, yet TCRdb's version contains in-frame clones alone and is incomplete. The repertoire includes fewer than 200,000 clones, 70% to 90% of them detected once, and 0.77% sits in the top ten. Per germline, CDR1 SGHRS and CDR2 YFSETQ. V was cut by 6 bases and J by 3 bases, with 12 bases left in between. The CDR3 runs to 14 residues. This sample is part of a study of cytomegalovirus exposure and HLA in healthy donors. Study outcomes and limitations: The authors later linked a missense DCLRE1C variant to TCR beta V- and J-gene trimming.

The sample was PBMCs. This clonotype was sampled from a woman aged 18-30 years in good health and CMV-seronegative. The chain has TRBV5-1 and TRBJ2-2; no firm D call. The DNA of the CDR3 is TGCGCCAGCAACTCCTTTTTGGACACCGGGGAGCTGTTTTTT. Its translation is CASNSFLDTGELFF.